This TCR beta chain was identified during a study of T-cell reconstitution after alpha-beta-depleted transplantation in children. Study findings and constraints: It was reported that alpha-beta T cells came from several hundred expanded graft clones (about two months after transplant).

In the case of this clonotype: The target antigen is unknown.

Molecular barcoding with unique molecular identifiers was used for the TCRbeta library. TCRdb reanalysed the PCR reads using MiXCR and keeps one entry per CDR3 protein. The sample lists some 260,000 distinct CDR3 sequences, 20% to 30% occurring once. The J segment lost 1 base and the V segment lost 4 bases, leaving 5 bases of the junction unmatched. The CDR3 covers 16 residues. The germline CDR1 and CDR2 sequences are KGHDR and SFDVKD. The sample here was PBMCs, mostly from graft donor cells, taken 360 days after TCRalphabeta/CD19-depleted stem cell transplant. The origin of this receptor is a female patient under 10 years old who had a stem cell transplant for congenital amegakaryocytic thrombocytopenia, so the T cells may come from the graft donor. J is TRBJ2-1 and V is TRBV24-1; TRBD1 matches at 8 bases. The CDR3 loop reads CATSDPTGASYNEQFF. CDR3 in DNA: TGTGCCACCAGTGACCCGACAGGGGCGTCCTACAATGAGCAGTTCTTC.